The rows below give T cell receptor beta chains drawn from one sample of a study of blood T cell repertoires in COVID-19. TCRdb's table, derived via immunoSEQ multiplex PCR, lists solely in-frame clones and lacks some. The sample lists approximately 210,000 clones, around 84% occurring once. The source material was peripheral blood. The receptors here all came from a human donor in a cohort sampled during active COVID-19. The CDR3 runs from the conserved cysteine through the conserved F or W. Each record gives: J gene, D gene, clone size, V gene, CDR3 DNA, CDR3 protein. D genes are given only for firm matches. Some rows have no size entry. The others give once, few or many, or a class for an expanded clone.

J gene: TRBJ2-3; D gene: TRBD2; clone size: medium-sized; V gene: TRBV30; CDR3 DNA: TGTGCCTGGAGCCTAGGGAGGGCCGAGGCAGATACGCAGTATTTT; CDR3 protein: CAWSLGRAEADTQYF
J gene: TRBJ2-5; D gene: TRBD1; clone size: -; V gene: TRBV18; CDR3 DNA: TGTGCCAGCTCACCATCAGGGGGTAAAGAGACCCAGTACTTC; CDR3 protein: CASSPSGGKETQYF
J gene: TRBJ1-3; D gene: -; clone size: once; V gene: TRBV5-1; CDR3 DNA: TGCGCCAGCAGCTTGGGGGGCAGGTCTGGAAACACCATATATTTT; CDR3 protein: CASSLGGRSGNTIYF
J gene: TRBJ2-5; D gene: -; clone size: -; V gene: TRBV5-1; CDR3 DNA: TGCGCCAGCAGCTCCGCTCAGGTAGAAGAGACCCAGTACTTC; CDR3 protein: CASSSAQVEETQYF
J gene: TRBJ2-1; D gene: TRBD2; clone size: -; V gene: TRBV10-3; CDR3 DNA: TGTGCCATCAGTGCGAGCGGGAGGACCAACTACAATGAGCAGTTCTTC; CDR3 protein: CAISASGRTNYNEQFF
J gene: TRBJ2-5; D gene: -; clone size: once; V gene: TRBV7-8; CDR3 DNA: TGTGCCAGCAGCTCCGAGGTGGTAGCAGCAGAAGAGACCCAGTACTTC; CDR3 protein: CASSSEVVAAEETQYF
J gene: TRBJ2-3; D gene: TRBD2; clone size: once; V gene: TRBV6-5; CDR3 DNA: TGTGCCAGCGGGTCCTCGGGGGGTGGCACAGATACGCAGTATTTT; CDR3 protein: CASGSSGGGTDTQYF
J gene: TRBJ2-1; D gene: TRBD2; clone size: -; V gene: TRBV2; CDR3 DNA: TGTGCCAGCAGTGAAGGTAGCGGGGGGGTTGCAGTCCACAATGAGCAGTTCTTC; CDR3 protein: CASSEGSGGVAVHNEQFF
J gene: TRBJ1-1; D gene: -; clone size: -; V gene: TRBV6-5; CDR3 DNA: TGTGCCAGCAGCCCAGGCGCAGGGAGGGCCACTGAAGCTTTCTTT; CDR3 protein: CASSPGAGRATEAFF
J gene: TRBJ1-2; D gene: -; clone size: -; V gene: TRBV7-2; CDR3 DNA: TGTGCCAGCAAATCGGGAGGGGAAGTATGGAACTATGGCTACACCTTC; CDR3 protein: CASKSGGEVWNYGYTF
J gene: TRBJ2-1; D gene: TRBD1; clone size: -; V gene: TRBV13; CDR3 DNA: TGTGCCAGCAGCTTTGGGACAGAGTACAATGAGCAGTTCTTC; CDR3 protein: CASSFGTEYNEQFF
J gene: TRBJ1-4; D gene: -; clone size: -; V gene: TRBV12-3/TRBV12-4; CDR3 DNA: TGTGCCAGCGGCCGGAGGATTGAAAAACTGTTTTTT; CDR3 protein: CASGRRIEKLFF
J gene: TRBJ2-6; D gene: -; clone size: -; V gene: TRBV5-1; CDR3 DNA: TGCGCCAGCAGCTTGGGGTTAGCTGGGGCCAACGTCCTGACTTTC; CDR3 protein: CASSLGLAGANVLTF
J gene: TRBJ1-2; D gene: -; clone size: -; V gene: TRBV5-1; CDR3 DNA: TGCGCCAGCAGCTTGGAAACAATCCCTTGGGGCTACACCTTC; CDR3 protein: CASSLETIPWGYTF
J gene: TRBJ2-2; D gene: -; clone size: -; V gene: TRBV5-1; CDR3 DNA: TGCGCCAGCAGCTTGGCCCTAGGACACCGAGGACCTCCGTTTTTT; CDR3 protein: CASSLALGHRGPPFF
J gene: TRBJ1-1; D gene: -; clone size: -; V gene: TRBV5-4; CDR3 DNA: TGTGCCAGCAGCTTGAGGCAGGGGATGAACACTGAAGCTTTCTTT; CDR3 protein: CASSLRQGMNTEAFF
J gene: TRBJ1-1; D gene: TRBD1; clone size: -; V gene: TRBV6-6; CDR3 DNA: TGTGCCAGCAGTAACACAGGGGTTGGGACTGAAGCTTTCTTT; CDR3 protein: CASSNTGVGTEAFF
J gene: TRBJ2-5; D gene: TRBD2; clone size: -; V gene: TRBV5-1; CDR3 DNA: TGCGCCAGCAGCTTGGTGGGGACTAGCGGGAGCGGGGAGACCCAGTACTTC; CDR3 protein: CASSLVGTSGSGETQYF
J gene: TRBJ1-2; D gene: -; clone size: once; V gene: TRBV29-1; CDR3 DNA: TGCAGCGTTGATGCTCAGGGGAAGGACTATGGCTACACCTTC; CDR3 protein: CSVDAQGKDYGYTF
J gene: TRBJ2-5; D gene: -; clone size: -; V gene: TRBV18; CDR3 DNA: TGTGCCAGCTCACCCTCGGGCCAAGAGACCCAGTACTTC; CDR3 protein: CASSPSGQETQYF
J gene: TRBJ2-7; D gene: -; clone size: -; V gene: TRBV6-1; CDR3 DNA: TGTGCCAGCAGTGATGCCCTGGGGGGGGCCCTCTACGAGCAGTACTTC; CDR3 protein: CASSDALGGALYEQYF
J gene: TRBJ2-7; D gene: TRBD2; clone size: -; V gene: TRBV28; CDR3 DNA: TGTGCCAGCAGTTTAGAAGGACTAGTCTACGAGCAGTACTTC; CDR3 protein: CASSLEGLVYEQYF
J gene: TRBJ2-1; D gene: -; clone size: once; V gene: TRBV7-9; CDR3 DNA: TGTGCCAGCAGCCTAACCATGTCCGGAGACAATGAGCAGTTCTTC; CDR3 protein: CASSLTMSGDNEQFF
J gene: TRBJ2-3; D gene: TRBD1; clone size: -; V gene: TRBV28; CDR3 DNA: TGTGCCAGCAGTTCAGGACAGGGCACGCAGTATTTT; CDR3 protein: CASSSGQGTQYF
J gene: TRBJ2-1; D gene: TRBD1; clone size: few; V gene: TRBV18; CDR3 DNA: TGTGCCAGCTCACCACTGGGACAGGGCAGCAATGAGCAGTTCTTC; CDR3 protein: CASSPLGQGSNEQFF
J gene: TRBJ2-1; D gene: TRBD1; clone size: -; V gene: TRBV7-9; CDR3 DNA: TGTGCCAGCAGCGCCCGGGACAGGGGCTACAATGAGCAGTTCTTC; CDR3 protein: CASSARDRGYNEQFF
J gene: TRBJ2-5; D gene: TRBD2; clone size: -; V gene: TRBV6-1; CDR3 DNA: TGTGCCAGCAGTGATGGGGGACTAGGCGATGGGGAGACCCAGTACTTC; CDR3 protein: CASSDGGLGDGETQYF
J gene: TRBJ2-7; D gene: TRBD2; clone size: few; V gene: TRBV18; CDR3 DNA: TGTGCCAGCTCACTCACGGGACTAGCGGGAGACCCCGACGAGCAGTACTTC; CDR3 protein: CASSLTGLAGDPDEQYF
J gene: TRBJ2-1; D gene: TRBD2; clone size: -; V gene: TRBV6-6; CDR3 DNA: TGTGCCAGCAGAGCCCTAGCGGGAGGTAACAATGAGCAGTTCTTC; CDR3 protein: CASRALAGGNNEQFF
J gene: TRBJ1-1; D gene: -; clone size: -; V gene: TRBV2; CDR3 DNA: TGTGCCAGCAGAGAGCACCTGAACACTGAAGCTTTCTTT; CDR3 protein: CASREHLNTEAFF
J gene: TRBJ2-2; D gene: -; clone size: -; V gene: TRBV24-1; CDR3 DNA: TGTGCCACCAGTGATTTGGTGCACAACGGGGAGCTGTTTTTT; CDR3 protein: CATSDLVHNGELFF
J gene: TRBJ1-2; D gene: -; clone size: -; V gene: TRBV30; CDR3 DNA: TGTGCCTGGAGCGGACAGTTCTATGGCTACACCTTC; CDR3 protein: CAWSGQFYGYTF
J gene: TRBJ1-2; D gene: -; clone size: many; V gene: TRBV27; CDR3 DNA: TGTGCCAGCAGTTTTACAGGGTTGGATGGCTACACCTTC; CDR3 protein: CASSFTGLDGYTF
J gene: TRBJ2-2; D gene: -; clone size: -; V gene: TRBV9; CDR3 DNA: TGTGCCAGCAGCGTACAGGGGTCTGGGGGTAACACCGGGGAGCTGTTTTTT; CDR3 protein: CASSVQGSGGNTGELFF
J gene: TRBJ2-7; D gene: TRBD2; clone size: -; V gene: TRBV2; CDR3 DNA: TGTGCCAGCACGGTACTAGCGGGAATCAACGAGCAGTACTTC; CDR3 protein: CASTVLAGINEQYF
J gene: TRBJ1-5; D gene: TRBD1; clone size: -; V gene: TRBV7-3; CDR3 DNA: TGTGCCAGCAGTCTGACAGGGGGCGACCAGCCCCAGCATTTT; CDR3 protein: CASSLTGGDQPQHF
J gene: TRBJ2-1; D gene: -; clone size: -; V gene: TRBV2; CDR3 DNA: TGTGCCAGCAGTGAATATGTCTACCATGAGCAGTTCTTC; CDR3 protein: CASSEYVYHEQFF
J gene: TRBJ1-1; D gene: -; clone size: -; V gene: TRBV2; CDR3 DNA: TGTGCCAGCGGAGCCACCTTCCTGAACACTGAAGCTTTCTTT; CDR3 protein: CASGATFLNTEAFF